This T cell receptor beta chain was found in a study of human T cells and chemical hapten exposure (dated by TCRdb to the early 2020s). Study-wide context: For sensitization, 2% DPC in acetone was applied to a roughly 2 cm by roughly 2 cm area of upper inner arm skin. Libraries were pooled for sequencing, and variation in per-sample TCR yields was attributed mainly to small differences in library volumes within the pool. This study followed changes in the peripheral blood TCR repertoire in vivo during primary and secondary sensitization of alopecia patients to the hapten diphenylcyclopropenone (DPC). Alopecia areata with under or over 50% scalp involvement, alopecia totalis and alopecia universalis were represented in the patient cohort, which was mostly female. Patch testing was done on the upper back using Finn chambers containing 0.01% DPC, and results were scored after 6 days according to International Contact Dermatitis Research Group standards. Blood samples were taken from patients before sensitization (week 0) and at 2, 6 and about 24 weeks after DPC sensitization. Blood for TCR sequencing was provided by twenty-nine alopecia patients at one to four time points (pre-sensitization, 2, 6 and 24 weeks). Patients additionally received weekly therapeutic DPC doses to the scalp throughout the approximately 24-week study period. Study-wide findings and limitations: DPC sensitization did not change the number of TCRs with a frequency above 1 in 1000, and there was no evidence of changes in global repertoire structure. Patch test score was positively correlated with the number of PT1 expanded TCRs, with significance at thresholds 8, 16 and 32 but not at 4. Alopecia, a presumed autoimmune disease, was present in all patients, so the immune response of the patients might differ from that of healthy individuals. Repeated subsampling changed both the strength of the expansion versus patch-test correlation and the threshold at which the correlation became significant. Expanded TCRs formed significantly more large CDR3 similarity clusters than pre-sensitization or healthy control sets, consistent with antigen-driven responses.

As regards this clonotype: No cognate antigen has been identified for it. No clone much larger than this one lies a single base away; base qualities are absent.

Interpreted using the paper, the time point label stands for: patch test 1, 2 weeks after DPC sensitization. The sample's treatment or condition label, in plain terms: therapeutic diphenylcyclopropenone sensitization with weekly scalp DPC. At every patch-test visit, the blood draw took place before the patch test was put on. Patients were eligible if aged 18 to 70, diagnosed with alopecia and judged suitable for DPC therapy, and pregnant patients were excluded. Total RNA was extracted from unfractionated whole blood collected in Tempus Blood RNA tubes. Library preparation used RACE. Instrument on record: NextSeq 500. During library preparation, unique molecular identifiers were attached to individual cDNA molecules so that TCRs could be counted in a quantitative, reproducible way. Both TCR alpha and TCR beta chains were sequenced from each blood RNA sample. The paper's data handling went like this. A median of approximately 96,000 TCRs per sample was observed, with a range of 23,224 to 690,600. The Decombinator software suite was used to annotate the V, J and CDR3 of the TCR reads. For the PS versus PT1 abundance plots, all samples were subsampled to the same number of TCRs (28,000). Expanded TCRs were defined as absent before sensitization and observed at least eight times at the 2-week time point. The public sequencing data were trimmed at Q25 with fastp and processed into clonotypes with MiXCR by TCRdb, which kept only in-frame beta chains. Rows are unified per CDR3 protein, each entry keeping the most common DNA and genes. The V and J calls and clone size are TCRdb's, not the authors'. For this sample there are more than 70,000 distinct CDR3 sequences; roughly 12% appear just once. Clones ranked in the top ten supply 3.5% of the sample.

This receptor was obtained from a woman between 55 and 75 years old with alopecia areata. Some clones in this sample may be carry-over from other donors' samples. This sample comprised whole blood, obtained in connection with sensitization to the hapten diphenylcyclopropenone (DPC).

The CDR3 region: CASSLTSGTLLGNEKLFF. The nucleotides read TGTGCCAGCAGCTTGACAAGCGGGACACTCCTCGGTAATGAAAAACTGTTTTTT. Recombination connected TRBV5-5 to TRBJ1-4; a weak D assignment points to TRBD1 (6 bases agree). As encoded in the germline V gene (reference sequence), CDR1 is SGHKS while CDR2 is YYEKEE. V gives up 1 base and J gives up 4 bases, and the segment between their germline ends measures 20 bases. The CDR3 covers 18 residues, taking in both the cysteine and the phenylalanine. The sequence is cut down to CDR3 DNA, 54 bases in frame from base 1.